This T cell receptor beta chain was profiled in a study of T cells in Graves' hyperthyroidism and ophthalmopathy. V lost 8 bases, J lost 3 bases, and 4 bases stayed unmatched. The CDR3 has 14 residues. Looked up from germline, CDR1 is SNHLY and CDR2 is FYNNEI. Amplified TCR beta CDR3 regions derived from RNA transcripts. HTBI primers were used for first-round RT-PCR of the TCR CDR3. TCRdb re-analysed the multiplex PCR reads in MiXCR, keeping a single row per CDR3 protein. There are fewer than 750,000 distinct CDR3 sequences in the sample; around 45% occur only once, and more than 7% lies in the top ten. General study results and limits: Ophthalmopathy stood apart from stable hyperthyroidism in a 13 V-J model. Blood samples included most of the expanded thyroid clonotypes exceeding 0.001.

This clonotype showed up many times. Its antigen is currently unknown. The genes are TRBV2 and TRBJ1-1; TRBD1 aligns across 12 bases. This TCR came from a woman younger than 35 with Graves' hyperthyroidism. Sequencing was done on a sample of peripheral blood or thyroid tissue (not recorded which). The CDR3 here is CASWDRGPDTEAFF. Here the CDR3 DNA reads TGTGCCAGCTGGGACAGGGGGCCGGACACTGAAGCTTTCTTT.